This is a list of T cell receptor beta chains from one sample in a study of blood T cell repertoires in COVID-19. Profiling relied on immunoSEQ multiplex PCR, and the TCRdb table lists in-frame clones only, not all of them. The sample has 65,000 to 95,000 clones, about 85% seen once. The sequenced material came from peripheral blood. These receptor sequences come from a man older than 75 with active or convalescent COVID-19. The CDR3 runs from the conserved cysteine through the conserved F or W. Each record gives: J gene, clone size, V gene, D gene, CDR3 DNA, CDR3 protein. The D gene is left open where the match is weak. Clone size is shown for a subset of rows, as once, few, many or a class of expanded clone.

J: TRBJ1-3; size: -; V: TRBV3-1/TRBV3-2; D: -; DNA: TGTGCCAGCAGGACACAGGCGGCTGGAAACACCATATATTTT; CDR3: CASRTQAAGNTIYF
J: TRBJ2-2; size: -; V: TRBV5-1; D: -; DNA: TGCGCCAGCAGCTTTCAGAACACCGGGGAGCTGTTTTTT; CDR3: CASSFQNTGELFF
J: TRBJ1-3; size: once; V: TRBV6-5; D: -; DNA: TGTGCCAGCAGTTACTCGAGATGGGGGGGGTCGAACACCATATATTTT; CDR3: CASSYSRWGGSNTIYF
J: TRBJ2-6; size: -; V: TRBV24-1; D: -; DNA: TGTGCCACCAGTGATGGCTCGGGGGCCAACGTCCTGACTTTC; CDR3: CATSDGSGANVLTF
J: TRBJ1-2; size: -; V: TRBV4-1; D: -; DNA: TGCGCCAGCAGCCAATCCACCGGAGCTAACTATGGCTACACCTTC; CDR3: CASSQSTGANYGYTF
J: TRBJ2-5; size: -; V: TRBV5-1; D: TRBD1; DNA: TGCGCCAGCAGCTCAGGGGGGACAGGACAAGAGACCCAGTACTTC; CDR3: CASSSGGTGQETQYF
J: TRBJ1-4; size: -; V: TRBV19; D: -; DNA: TGTGCCAGTAGTATAGAAGCGGCGGGGCTTGGCGAAAAACTGTTTTTT; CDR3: CASSIEAAGLGEKLFF
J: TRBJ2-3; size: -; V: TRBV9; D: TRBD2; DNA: TGTGCCAGCAGCGGCGGGAGAACAGATACGCAGTATTTT; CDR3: CASSGGRTDTQYF
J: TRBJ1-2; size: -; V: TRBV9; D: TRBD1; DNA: TGTGCCAGCAGCCGGACAGGGGGCTCCCACACCTTC; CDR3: CASSRTGGSHTF
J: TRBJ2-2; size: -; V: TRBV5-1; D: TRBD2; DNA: TGCGCCAGCAGCTTTCCGGGAGGAGGGACCGGGGAGCTGTTTTTT; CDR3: CASSFPGGGTGELFF
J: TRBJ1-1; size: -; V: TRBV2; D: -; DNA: TGTGCCAGCAGTGAAAGGTCAAAAAGGGGGACTGAAGCTTTCTTT; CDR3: CASSERSKRGTEAFF
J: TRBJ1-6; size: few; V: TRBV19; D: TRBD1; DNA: TGTGCCACCCGCACCGGGACAGACAATTCACCCCTCCACTTT; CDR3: CATRTGTDNSPLHF
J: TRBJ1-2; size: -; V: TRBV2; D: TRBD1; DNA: TGTGCCAGCAGTGAGTGGGACAGCAACTATGGCTACACCTTC; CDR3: CASSEWDSNYGYTF
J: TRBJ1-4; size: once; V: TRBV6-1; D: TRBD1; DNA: TGTGCCAGCAGTGAAGAGGGCACAGGGGGTGAAAAACTGTTTTTT; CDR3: CASSEEGTGGEKLFF